This T cell receptor (beta chain) was sequenced in a study of siplizumab effects on memory and regulatory T cells. This clone appeared once. V lost 7 bases to trimming and J lost 2 bases; unmatched junction nucleotides: 5. The V gene's germline CDR1 is SGHRS and CDR2 YFSETQ. The CDR3 totals 13 residues. TCRdb's copy holds only in-frame clones and misses some; the assay was immunoSEQ multiplex PCR. Of around 86,000 clones detected, 94% appear once; the ten largest clones hold around 0.3%. V usage is TRBV5-1 and J usage is TRBJ2-5; 7 nucleotides agree with TRBD2. This receptor was taken from a human donor in good health. The specimen was non-Treg CD4+ T cells sorted from blood. CDR3 coding DNA: TGCGCCAGCGGGAGGGCAGGACAAGAGACCCAGTACTTC. This encodes CASGRAGQETQYF.